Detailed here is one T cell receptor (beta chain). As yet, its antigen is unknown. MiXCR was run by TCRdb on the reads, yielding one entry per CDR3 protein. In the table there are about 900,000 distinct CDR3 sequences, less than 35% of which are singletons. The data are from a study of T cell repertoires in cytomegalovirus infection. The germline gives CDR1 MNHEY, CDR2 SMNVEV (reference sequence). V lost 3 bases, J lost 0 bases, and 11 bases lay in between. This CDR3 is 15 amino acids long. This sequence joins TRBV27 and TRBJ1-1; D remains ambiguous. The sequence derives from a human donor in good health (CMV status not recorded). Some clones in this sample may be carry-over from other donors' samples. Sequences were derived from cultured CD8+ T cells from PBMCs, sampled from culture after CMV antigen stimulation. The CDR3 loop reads CASSFSGEMNTEAFF. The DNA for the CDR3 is TGTGCCAGCAGTTTCTCTGGGGAGATGAACACTGAAGCTTTCTTT.